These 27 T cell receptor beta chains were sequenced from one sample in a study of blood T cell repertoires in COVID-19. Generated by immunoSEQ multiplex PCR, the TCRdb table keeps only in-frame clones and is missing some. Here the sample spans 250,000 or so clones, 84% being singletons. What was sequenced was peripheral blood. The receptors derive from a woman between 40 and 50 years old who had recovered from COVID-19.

CDR3 sequence (DNA): TGCGCCAGCAGCTTGCCGTCAGTGAACACTGAAGCTTTCTTT. It specifies CASSLPSVNTEAFF. The chain employs TRBV5-1 and TRBJ1-1; no firm D call. From germline, CDR1 is SGHRS and CDR2 YFSETQ. The CDR3 is made up of 14 amino acids. V was pared by 1 base and J by 0 bases, with 7 bases between.

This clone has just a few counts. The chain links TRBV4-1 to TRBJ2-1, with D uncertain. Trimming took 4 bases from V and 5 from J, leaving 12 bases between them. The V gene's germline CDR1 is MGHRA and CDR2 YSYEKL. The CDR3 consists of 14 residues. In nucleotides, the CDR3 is TGCGCCAGCAGCCCCCTCAATCACAACAATGAGCAGTTCTTC. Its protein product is CASSPLNHNNEQFF.

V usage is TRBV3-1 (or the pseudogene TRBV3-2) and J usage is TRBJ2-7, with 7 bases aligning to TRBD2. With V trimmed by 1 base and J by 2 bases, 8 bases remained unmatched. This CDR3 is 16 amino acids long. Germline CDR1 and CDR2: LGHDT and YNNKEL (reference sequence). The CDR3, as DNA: TGTGCCAGCAGCCAAGGTCGCCTAGCGGTTCCCTACGAGCAGTACTTC. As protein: CASSQGRLAVPYEQYF.

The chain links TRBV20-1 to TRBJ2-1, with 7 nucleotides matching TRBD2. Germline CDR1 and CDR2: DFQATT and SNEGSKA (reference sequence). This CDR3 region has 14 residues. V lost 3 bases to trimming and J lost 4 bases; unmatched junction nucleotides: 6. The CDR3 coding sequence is TGCAGTGCTAGTTCAGCGGGGAGATACAATGAGCAGTTCTTC. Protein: CSASSAGRYNEQFF.

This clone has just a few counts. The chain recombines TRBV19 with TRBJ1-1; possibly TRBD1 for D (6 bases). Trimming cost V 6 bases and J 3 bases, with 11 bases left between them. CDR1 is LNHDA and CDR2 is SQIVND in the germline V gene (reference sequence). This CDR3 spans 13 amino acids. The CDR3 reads CASRHRADTEAFF. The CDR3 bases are TGTGCCAGTAGGCACAGGGCTGACACTGAAGCTTTCTTT. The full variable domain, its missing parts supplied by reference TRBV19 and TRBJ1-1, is DGGITQSPKYLFRKEGQNVTLSCEQNLNHDAMYWYRQDPGQGLRLIYYSQIVNDFQKGDIAEGYSVSREKKESFPLTVTSAQKNPTAFYLCASRHRADTEAFFGQGTRLTVV.

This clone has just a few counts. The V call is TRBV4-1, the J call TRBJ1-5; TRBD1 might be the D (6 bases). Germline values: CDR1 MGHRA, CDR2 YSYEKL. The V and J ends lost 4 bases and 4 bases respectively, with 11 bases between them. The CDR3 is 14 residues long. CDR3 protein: CASSPRDTNQPQHF. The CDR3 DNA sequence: TGCGCCAGCAGCCCCAGGGACACAAATCAGCCCCAGCATTTT.

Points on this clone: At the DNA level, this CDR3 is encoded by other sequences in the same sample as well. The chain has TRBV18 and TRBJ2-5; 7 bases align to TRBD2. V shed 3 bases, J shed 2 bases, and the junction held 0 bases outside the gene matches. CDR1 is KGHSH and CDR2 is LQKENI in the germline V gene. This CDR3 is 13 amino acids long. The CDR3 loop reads CASSPGLQETQYF. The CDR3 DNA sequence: TGTGCCAGCTCACCGGGACTACAAGAGACCCAGTACTTC.

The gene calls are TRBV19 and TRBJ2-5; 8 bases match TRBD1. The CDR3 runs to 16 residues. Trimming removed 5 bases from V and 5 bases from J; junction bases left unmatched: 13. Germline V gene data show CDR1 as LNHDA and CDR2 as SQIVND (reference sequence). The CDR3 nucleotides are TGTGCCAGTAGTGGAATCGGACAGGGATGGGGTGAGACCCAGTACTTC. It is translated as CASSGIGQGWGETQYF.

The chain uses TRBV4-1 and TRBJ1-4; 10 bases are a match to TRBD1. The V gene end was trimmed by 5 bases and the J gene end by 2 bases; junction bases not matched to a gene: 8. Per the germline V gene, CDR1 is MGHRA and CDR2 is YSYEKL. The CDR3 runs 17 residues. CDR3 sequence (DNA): TGCGCCAGCAGCGGACGACAGGGGGCGTTCACTAATGAAAAACTGTTTTTT. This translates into CASSGRQGAFTNEKLFF.

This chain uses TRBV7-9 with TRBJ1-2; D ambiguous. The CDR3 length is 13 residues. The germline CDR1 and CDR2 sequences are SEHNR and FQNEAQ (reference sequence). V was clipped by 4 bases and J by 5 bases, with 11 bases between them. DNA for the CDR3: TGTGCCAGCAGCTCAGGAGGGATATATGGCTACACCTTC. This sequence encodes CASSSGGIYGYTF. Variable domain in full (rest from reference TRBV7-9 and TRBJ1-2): DTGVSQNPRHKITKRGQNVTFRCDPISEHNRLYWYRQTLGQGPEFLTYFQNEAQLEKSRLLSDRFSAERPKGSFSTLEIQRTEQGDSAMYLCASSSGGIYGYTFGSGTRLTVV.

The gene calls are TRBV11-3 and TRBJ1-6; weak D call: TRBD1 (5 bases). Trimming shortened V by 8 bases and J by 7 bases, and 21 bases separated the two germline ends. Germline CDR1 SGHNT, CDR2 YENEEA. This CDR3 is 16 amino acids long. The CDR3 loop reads CASSLWGQGSNSPLHF. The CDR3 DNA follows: TGTGCCAGCTCCCTGTGGGGTCAGGGCTCCAATTCACCCCTCCACTTT.

The CDR3 DNA reads TGTGCCAGCAGTTACACTTCTAAACGCAATGAGCAGTTCTTC. Translated: CASSYTSKRNEQFF. The V call is TRBV6-6, the J call TRBJ2-1; unclear D gene. The germline V and J ends were trimmed by 2 bases and 6 bases, with 11 bases remaining between them. The CDR3 sequence is 14 residues long. Germline-derived CDR1 and CDR2 are MNHNY and SVGAGI (reference sequence).

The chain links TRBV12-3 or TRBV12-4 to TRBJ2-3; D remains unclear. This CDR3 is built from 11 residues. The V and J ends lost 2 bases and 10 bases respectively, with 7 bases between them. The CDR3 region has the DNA TGTGCCAGCAGTTTATATATATCGCAGTATTTT. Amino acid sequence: CASSLYISQYF.

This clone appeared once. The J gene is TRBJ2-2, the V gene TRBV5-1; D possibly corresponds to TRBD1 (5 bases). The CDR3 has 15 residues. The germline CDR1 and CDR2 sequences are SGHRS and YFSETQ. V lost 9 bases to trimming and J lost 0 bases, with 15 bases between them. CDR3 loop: CATLLGPSNTGELFF. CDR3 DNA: TGCGCCACCTTATTGGGGCCTTCGAACACCGGGGAGCTGTTTTTT.

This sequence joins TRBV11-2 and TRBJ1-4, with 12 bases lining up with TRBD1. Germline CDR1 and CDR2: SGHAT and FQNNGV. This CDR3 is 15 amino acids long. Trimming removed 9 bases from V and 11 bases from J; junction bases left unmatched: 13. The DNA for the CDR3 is TGTGCCAGTGCTCCGGGACAGGGGGCAGGGGGGAAACTGTTTTTT. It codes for CASAPGQGAGGKLFF.

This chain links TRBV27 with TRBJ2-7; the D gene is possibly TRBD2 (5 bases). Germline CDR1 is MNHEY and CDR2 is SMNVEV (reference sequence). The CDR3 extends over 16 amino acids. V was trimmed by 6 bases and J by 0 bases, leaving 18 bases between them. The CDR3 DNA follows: TGTGCCAGCAGGCCCCACCGGAGCGGAGGCTCCTACGAGCAGTACTTC. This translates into CASRPHRSGGSYEQYF.

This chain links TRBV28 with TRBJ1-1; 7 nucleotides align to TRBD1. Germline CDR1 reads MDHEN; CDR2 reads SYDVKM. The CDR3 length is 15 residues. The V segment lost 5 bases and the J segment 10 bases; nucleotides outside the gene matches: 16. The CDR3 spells CASSTTGEVFLGAFF. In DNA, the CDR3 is TGTGCCAGCAGTACTACAGGGGAGGTCTTTTTAGGAGCTTTCTTT.

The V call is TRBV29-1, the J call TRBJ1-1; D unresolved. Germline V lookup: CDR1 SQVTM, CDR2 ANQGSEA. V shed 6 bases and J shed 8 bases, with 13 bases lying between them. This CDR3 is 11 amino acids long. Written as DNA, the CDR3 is TGCAGCGTCGGGCGGGGAACCGAAGCTTTCTTT. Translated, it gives CSVGRGTEAFF.

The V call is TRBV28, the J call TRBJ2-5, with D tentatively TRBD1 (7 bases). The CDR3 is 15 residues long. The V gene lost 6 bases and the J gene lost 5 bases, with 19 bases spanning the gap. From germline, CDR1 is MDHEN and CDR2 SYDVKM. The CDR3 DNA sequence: TGTGCCAGCAGCCAATCACAGGGGAGGAGGGAGACCCAGTACTTC. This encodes CASSQSQGRRETQYF.

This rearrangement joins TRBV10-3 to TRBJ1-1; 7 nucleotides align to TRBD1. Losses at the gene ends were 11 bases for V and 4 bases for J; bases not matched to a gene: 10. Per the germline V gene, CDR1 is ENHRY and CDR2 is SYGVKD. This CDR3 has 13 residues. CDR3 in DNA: TGTGCCTCGACCCCGGGACAGCGCACTGAAGCTTTCTTT. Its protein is CASTPGQRTEAFF.

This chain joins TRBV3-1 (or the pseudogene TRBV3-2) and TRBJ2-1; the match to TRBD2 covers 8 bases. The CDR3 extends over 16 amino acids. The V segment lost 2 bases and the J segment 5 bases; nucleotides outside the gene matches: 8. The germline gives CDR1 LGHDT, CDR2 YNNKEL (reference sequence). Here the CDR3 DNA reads TGTGCCAGCAGCCAACTAGCGGGTTTTCTAGACAATGAGCAGTTCTTC. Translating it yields CASSQLAGFLDNEQFF.

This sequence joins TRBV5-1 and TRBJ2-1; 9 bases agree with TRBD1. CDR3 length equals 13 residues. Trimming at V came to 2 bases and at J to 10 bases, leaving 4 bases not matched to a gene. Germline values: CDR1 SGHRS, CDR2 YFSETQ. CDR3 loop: CASSFGTGTEQFF. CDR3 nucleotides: TGCGCCAGCAGCTTTGGGACAGGGACCGAGCAGTTCTTC.

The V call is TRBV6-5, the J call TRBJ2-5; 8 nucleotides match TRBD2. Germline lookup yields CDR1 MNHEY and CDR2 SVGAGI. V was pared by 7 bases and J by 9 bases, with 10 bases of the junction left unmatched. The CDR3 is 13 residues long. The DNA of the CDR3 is TGTGCCAGCACACCCGGGGGGGGTGAGGCCCAGTACTTC. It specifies CASTPGGGEAQYF.

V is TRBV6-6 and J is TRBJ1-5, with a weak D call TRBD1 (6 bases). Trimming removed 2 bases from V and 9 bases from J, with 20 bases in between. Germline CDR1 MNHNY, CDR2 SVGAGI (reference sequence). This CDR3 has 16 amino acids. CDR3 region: CASSYTRGQNPRPQHF. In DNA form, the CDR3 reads TGTGCCAGCAGTTACACGAGAGGACAGAACCCGAGGCCCCAGCATTTT.

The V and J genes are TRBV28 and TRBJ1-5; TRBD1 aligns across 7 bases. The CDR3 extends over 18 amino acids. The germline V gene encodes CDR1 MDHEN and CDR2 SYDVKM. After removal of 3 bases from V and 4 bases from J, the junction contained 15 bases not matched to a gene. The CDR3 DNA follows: TGTGCCAGCAGTTTGGGCAGGGGGACCGGACGGGGGAATCAGCCCCAGCATTTT. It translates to CASSLGRGTGRGNQPQHF.

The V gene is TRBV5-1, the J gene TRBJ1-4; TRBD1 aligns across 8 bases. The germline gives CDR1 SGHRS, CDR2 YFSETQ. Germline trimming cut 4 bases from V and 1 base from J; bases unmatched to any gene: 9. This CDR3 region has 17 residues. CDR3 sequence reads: CASSLTGVEITNEKLFF. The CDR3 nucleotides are TGCGCCAGCAGCCTGACAGGGGTTGAGATAACTAATGAAAAACTGTTTTTT.

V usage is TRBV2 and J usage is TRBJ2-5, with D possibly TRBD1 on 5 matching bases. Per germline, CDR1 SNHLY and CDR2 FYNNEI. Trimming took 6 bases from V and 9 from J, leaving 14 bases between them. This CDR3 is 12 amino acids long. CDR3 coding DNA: TGTGCCAGCAGAGGCCACCTAGGGGCCCAGTACTTC. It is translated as CASRGHLGAQYF.